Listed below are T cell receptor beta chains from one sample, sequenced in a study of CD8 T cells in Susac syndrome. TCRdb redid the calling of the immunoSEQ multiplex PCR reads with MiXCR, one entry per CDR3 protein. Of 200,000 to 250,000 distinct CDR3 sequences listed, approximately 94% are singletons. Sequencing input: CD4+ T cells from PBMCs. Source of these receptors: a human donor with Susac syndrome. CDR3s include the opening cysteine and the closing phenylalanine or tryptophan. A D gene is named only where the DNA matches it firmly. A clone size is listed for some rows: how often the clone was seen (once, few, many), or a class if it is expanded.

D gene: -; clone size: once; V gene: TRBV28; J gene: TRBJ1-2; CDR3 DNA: TGTGCCAGCAGTTTACAACAGTTATATGGCTACACCTTC; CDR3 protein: CASSLQQLYGYTF
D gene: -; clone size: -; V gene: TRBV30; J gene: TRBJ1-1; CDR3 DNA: TGTGCCTGGAGGGGGAAAATCGAAGCTTTCTTT; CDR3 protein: CAWRGKIEAFF
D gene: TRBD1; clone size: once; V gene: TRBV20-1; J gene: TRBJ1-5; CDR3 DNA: TGCAGTGCTAGGGTTGACAGGGGAGATCAGCCCCAGCATTTT; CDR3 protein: CSARVDRGDQPQHF
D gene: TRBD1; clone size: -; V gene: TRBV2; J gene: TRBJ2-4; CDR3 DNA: TGTGCCAGCACCCTGGACAGGGTATCTGGACAGTACTTC; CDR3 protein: CASTLDRVSGQYF
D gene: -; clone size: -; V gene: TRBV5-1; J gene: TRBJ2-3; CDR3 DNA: TGCGCCAGCAGCTTGGAGACAGATACGCAGTATTTT; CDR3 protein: CASSLETDTQYF
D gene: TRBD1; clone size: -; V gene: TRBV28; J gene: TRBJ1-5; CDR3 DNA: TGTGCCAGCAGTTCCGGAGGACAGGAGGTGCAGCCCCAGCATTTT; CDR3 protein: CASSSGGQEVQPQHF
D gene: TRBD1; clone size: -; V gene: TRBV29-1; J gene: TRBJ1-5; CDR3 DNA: TGCAGCGTTGATACCGGGACAGGGGGCAGCAATCAGCCCCAGCATTTT; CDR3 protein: CSVDTGTGGSNQPQHF
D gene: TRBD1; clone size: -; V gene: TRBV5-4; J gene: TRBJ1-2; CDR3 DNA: TGTGCCAGCAGCTTGGATGGGGGACAGGGGGCAGGTGGCTACACCTTC; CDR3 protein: CASSLDGGQGAGGYTF
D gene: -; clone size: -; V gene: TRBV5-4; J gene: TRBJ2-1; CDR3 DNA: TGTGCCAGCTCCCCCACCGGGGGAACCTACAATGAGCAGTTCTTC; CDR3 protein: CASSPTGGTYNEQFF
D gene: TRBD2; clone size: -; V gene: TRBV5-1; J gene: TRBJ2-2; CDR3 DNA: TGCGCCAGCAGCCTGACTAGCGGGGGCTCCGGGGAGCTGTTTTTT; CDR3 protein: CASSLTSGGSGELFF
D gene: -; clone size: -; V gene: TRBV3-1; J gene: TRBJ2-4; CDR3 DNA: TGTGCCAGCAGCCGGGACGGGGGCAACATTCAGTACTTC; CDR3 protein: CASSRDGGNIQYF
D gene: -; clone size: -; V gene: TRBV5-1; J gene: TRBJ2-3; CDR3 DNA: TGCGCCAGCAGCTCGCCGGGACTCCCCAGGGATACGCAGTATTTT; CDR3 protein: CASSSPGLPRDTQYF
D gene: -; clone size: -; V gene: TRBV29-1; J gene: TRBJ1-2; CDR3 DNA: TGCAGCGTTGGCTACCAGGGTAATGGCTACACCTTC; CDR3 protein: CSVGYQGNGYTF
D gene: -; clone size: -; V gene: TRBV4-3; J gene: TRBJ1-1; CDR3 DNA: TGCGCCAGCAGCCAAGAGGCTAGGGGGAACACTGAAGCTTTCTTT; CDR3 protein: CASSQEARGNTEAFF
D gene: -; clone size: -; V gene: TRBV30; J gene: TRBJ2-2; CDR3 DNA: TGTGCCTGGAGGGTAGGGGCGGGTGTGAACACCGGGGAGCTGTTTTTT; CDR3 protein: CAWRVGAGVNTGELFF
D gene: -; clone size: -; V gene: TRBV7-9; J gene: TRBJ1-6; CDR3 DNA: TGTGCCAGCAGCTTGGGGGAGGGATGGGATTCACCCCTCCACTTT; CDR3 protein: CASSLGEGWDSPLHF
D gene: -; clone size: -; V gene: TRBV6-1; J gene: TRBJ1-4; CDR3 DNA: TGTGCCAGCAGTCCATTAGACTTCGGGGAGCGCGAAAAACTGTTTTTT; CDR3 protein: CASSPLDFGEREKLFF
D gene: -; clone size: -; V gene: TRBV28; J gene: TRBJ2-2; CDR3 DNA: TGTGCCAGCAGGGACACAGGGTTGGACGGGGAGCTGTTTTTT; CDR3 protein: CASRDTGLDGELFF
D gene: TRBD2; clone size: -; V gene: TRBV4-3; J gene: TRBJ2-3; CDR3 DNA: TGCGCCAGCAGCCAAGAGGGCCAGCGGGGGGCAGATACGCAGTATTTT; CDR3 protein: CASSQEGQRGADTQYF
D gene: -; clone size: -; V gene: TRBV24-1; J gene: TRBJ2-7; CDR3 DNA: TGTGCCACCAGCATAGGCTACGAGCAGTACTTC; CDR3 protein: CATSIGYEQYF
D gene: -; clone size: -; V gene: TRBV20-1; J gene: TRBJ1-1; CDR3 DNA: TGCAGTGCTATGGGGGTGGCGGCTGAAGCTTTCTTT; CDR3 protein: CSAMGVAAEAFF
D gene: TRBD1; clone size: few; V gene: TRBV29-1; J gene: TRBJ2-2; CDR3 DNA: TGCAGCGTTATACAGGGGGTCACCGGGGAGCTGTTTTTT; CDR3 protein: CSVIQGVTGELFF
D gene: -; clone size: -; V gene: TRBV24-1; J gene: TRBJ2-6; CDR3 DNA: TGTGCCACGGGCTCTGGGGCCAACGTCCTGACTTTC; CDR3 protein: CATGSGANVLTF
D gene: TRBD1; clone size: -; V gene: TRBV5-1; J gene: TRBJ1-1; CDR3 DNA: TGCGCCAGCAGCTTGAACATTCAGGGGGCGAACACTGAAGCTTTCTTT; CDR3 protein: CASSLNIQGANTEAFF
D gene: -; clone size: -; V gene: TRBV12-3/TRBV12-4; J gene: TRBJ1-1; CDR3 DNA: TGTGCCAGCAGTTTACTTCTCGGCACTGAAGCTTTCTTT; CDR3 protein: CASSLLLGTEAFF
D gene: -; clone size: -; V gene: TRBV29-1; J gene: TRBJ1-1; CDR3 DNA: TGCAGCGTCCTCCAAATAGGGGGGTGGAACACTGAAGCTTTCTTT; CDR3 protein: CSVLQIGGWNTEAFF
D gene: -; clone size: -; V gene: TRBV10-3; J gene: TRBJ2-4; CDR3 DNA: TGTGCCATGGGGGACCAATACATTCAGTACTTC; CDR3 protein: CAMGDQYIQYF
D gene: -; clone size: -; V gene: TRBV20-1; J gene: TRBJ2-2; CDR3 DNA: TGCAGTGGACTATCGTTGAACACCGGGGAGCTGTTTTTT; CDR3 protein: CSGLSLNTGELFF
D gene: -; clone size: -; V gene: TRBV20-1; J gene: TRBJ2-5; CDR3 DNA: TGCAGTTGCTTGGAGGGGGCGTGGGAGACCCAGTACTTC; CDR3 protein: CSCLEGAWETQYF
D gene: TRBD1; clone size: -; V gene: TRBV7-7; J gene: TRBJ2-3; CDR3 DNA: TGTGCTAGCAGCTTGCGGACAGGGGACCTAAGCACAGATACGCAGTATTTT; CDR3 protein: CASSLRTGDLSTDTQYF
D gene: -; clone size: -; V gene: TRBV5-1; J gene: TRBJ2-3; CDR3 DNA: TGCGCCAGCAGCTTGGAGGCGAGGAACGCAGATACGCAGTATTTT; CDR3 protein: CASSLEARNADTQYF
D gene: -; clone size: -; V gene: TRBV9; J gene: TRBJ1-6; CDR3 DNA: TGTGCCAGCAGCACGCGGACAGAGCATAATTCACCCCTCCACTTT; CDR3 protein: CASSTRTEHNSPLHF
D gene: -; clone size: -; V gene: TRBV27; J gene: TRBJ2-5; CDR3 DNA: TGTGCCAGCAGTCGGACAGTTGAGGAGACCCAGTACTTC; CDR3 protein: CASSRTVEETQYF